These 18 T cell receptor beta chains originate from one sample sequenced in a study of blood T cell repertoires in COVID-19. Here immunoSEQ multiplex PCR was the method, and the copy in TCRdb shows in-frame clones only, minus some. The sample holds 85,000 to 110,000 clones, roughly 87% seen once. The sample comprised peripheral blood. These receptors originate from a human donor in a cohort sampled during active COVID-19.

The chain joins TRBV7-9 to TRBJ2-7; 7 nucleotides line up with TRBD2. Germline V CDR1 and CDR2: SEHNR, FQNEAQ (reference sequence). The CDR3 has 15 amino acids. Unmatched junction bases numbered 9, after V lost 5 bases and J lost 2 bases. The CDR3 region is CASSTVGGVAYEQYF. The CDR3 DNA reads TGTGCCAGCAGCACCGTGGGGGGGGTTGCCTACGAGCAGTACTTC.

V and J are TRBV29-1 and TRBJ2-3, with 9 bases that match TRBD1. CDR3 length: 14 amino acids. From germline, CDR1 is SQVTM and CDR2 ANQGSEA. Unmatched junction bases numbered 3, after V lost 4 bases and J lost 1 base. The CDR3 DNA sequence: TGCAGCGTTGCTTGGACAGGGGGCACAGATACGCAGTATTTT. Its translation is CSVAWTGGTDTQYF.

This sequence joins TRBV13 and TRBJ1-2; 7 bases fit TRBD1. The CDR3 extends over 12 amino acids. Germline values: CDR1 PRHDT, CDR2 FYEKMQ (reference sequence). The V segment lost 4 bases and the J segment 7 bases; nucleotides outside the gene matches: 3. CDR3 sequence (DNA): TGTGCCAGCAGCTCCTCAGGGGGTGGCTACACCTTC. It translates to CASSSSGGGYTF.

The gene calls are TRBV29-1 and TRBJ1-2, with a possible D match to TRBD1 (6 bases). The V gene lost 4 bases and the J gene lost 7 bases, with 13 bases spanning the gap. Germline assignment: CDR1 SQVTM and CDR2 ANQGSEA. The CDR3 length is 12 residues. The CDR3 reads CSVVTGNTGYTF. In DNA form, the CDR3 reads TGCAGCGTTGTTACAGGGAATACTGGCTACACCTTC.

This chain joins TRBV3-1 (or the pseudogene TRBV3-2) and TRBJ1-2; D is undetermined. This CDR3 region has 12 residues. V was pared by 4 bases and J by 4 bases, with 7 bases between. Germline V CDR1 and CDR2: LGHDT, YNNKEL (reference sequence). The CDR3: CASSPGIYGYTF. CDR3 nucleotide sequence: TGTGCCAGCAGCCCGGGGATCTATGGCTACACCTTC.

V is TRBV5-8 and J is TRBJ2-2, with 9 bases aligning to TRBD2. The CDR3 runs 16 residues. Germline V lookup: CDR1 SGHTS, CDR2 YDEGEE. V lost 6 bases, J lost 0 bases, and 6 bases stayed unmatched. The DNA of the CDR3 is TGTGCCAGCACCGACCTAGCGGGGCCGAACACCGGGGAGCTGTTTTTT. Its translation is CASTDLAGPNTGELFF.

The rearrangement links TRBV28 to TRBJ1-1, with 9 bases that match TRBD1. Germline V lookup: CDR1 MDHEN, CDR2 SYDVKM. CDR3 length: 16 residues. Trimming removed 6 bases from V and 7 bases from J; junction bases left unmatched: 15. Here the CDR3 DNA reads TGTGCCAGCAGCCCCGGACAGGGGATAGGGGCGGTTGAAGCTTTCTTT. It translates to CASSPGQGIGAVEAFF.

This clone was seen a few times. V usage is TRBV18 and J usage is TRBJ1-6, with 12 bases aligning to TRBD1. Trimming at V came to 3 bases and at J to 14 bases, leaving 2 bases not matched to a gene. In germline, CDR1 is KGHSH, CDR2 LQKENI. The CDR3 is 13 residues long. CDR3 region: CASSPGQGASLHF. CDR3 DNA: TGTGCCAGCTCACCGGGACAGGGGGCTTCCCTCCACTTT.

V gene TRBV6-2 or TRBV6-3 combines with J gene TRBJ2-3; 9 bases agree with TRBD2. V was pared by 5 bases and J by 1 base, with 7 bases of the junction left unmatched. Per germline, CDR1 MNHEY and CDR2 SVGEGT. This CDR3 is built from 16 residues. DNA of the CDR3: TGTGCCAGCAGTGATTATAGCGGGGGAGGCACAGATACGCAGTATTTT. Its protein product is CASSDYSGGGTDTQYF.

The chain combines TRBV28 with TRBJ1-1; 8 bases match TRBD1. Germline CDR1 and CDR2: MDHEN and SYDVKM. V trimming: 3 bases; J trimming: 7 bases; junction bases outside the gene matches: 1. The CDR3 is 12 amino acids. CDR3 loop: CASSFGQGEAFF. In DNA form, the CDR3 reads TGTGCCAGCAGTTTCGGACAGGGTGAAGCTTTCTTT.

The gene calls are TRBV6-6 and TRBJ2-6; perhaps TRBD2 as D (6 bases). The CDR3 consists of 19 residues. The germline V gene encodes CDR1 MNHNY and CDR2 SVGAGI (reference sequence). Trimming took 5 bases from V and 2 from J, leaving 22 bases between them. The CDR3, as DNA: TGTGCCAGCAGTCCCTGGGGGATAGGAGGGCGCGCTGGGGCCAACGTCCTGACTTTC. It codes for CASSPWGIGGRAGANVLTF.

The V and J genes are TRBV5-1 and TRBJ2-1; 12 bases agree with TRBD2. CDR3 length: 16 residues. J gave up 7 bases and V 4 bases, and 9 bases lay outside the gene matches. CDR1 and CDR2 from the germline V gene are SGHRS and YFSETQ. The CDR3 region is CASSPELAGGPNEQFF. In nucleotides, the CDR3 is TGCGCCAGCAGCCCCGAGCTAGCGGGAGGGCCTAATGAGCAGTTCTTC.

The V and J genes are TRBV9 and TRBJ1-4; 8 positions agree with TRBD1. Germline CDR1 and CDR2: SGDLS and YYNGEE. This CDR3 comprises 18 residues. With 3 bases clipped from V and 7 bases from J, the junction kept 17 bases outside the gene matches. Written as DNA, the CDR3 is TGTGCCAGCAGCGCACGGACAGGGAGTCTGGCAATACGTGAAAAACTGTTTTTT. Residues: CASSARTGSLAIREKLFF. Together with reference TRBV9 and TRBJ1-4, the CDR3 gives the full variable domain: DSGVTQTPKHLITATGQRVTLRCSPRSGDLSVYWYQQSLDQGLQFLIQYYNGEERAKGNILERFSAQQFPDLHSELNLSSLELGDSALYFCASSARTGSLAIREKLFFGSGTQLSVL.

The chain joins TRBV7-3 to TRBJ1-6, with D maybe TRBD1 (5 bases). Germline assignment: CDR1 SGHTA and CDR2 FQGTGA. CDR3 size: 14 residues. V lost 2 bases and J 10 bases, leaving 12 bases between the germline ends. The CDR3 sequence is CASSLSGFGSPLHF. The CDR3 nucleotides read TGTGCCAGCAGCTTATCAGGGTTTGGGTCACCCCTCCACTTT.

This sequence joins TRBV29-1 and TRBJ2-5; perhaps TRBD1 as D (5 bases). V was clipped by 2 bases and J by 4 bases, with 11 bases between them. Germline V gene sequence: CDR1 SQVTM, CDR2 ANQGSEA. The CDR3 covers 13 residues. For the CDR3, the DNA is TGCAGCGTTGAACCGCAACAGGTAGAGACCCAGTACTTC. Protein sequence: CSVEPQQVETQYF.

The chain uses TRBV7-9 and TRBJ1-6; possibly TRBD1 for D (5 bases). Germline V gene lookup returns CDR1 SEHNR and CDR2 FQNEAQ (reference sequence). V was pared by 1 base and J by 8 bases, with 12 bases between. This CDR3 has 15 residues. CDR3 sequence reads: CASSLGGGLYSPLHF. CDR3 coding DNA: TGTGCCAGCAGCTTAGGCGGGGGTTTATATTCACCCCTCCACTTT.

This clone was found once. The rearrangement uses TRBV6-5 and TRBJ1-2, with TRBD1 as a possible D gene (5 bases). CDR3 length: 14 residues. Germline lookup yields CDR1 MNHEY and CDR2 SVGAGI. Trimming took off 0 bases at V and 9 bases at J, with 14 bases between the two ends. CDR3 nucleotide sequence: TGTGCCAGCAGTTACTCGCCCCCGGGACTCCGCTACACCTTC. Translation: CASSYSPPGLRYTF.

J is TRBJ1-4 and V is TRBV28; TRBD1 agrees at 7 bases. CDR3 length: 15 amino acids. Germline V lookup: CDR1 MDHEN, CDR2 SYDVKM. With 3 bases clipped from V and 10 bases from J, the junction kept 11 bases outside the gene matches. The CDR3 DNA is TGTGCCAGCAGTTTTAACGACAGGGCTCAGGGAAAACTGTTTTTT. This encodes CASSFNDRAQGKLFF.